This T cell receptor beta chain emerged from a study of blood T cell repertoires in COVID-19. Study as a whole: Sources were T cells, B-cell-depleted T cells, or PBMCs; the material itself was cDNA or gDNA.

Study processing details: How many nucleated cells were present was estimated from reference gene primer amplification. Some clones are missing from TCRdb's copy, which holds only in-frame ones; the method was immunoSEQ multiplex PCR. V, J and clone size are taken as reported in that table, and D and trimming were inferred from the DNA itself. The sample yields some 91,000 clones, over 75% seen once. The V gene's germline CDR1 is LNHDA and CDR2 SQIVND (reference sequence). The CDR3 contains 15 residues. Germline trimming cut 5 bases from V and 4 bases from J; bases unmatched to any gene: 9. This sequence joins TRBV19 and TRBJ2-3; the match to TRBD1 covers 7 bases. The sample was peripheral blood. The clonotype was recovered from an older man with acute or convalescent COVID-19. Here the CDR3 DNA reads TGTGCCAGTAGTTCAGACAGGGCTGAATCAGATACGCAGTATTTT. Translating gives CASSSDRAESDTQYF.